The 8 T cell receptor beta chains below come from one sample, sequenced in a study of radiation and T cells in renal cell carcinoma. The time point denotes: blood 2 weeks post-SBRT. Treatment given: 15 Gy SBRT to primary tumor, nephrectomy 4 weeks later. Sequenced by immunoSEQ multiplex PCR; TCRdb stores in-frame clones only, minus some. Among roughly 49,000 clones listed, about 80% were seen once. The specimen comprised blood, sampled from a patient whose treatment included radiotherapy and nephrectomy. The receptor set was obtained from a woman in her seventies with renal cell carcinoma.

The V call is TRBV7-9, the J call TRBJ1-4, with 8 nucleotides matching TRBD1. After removal of 5 bases from V and 7 bases from J, the junction contained 9 bases not matched to a gene. CDR1 is SEHNR, CDR2 FQNEAQ, per germline (reference sequence). The CDR3 totals 15 residues. The CDR3 coding sequence is TGTGCCAGCAGCAAAGGACAGGGCCTGGGTGAAAAACTGTTTTTT. This encodes CASSKGQGLGEKLFF.

CDR3 amino acids: CASSQEGGQPGLAGATDTQYF. The CDR3 DNA is TGCGCCAGCAGCCAAGAGGGGGGGCAGCCGGGACTAGCGGGGGCCACAGATACGCAGTATTTT. The gene calls are TRBV4-1 and TRBJ2-3; TRBD2 agrees at 14 bases. The V gene's germline CDR1 is MGHRA and CDR2 YSYEKL. The length of the CDR3 is 21 residues. Trimming removed 0 bases from V and 2 bases from J; junction bases left unmatched: 13.

The chain couples TRBV25-1 to TRBJ1-5; 7 positions match TRBD1. CDR1 is MGHDK and CDR2 is SYGVNS in the germline V gene. V gave up 5 bases and J gave up 2 bases; unmatched junction bases: 3. CDR3 size: 14 residues. CDR3: CASSPTGGNQPQHF. The CDR3 DNA sequence: TGTGCCAGCAGTCCCACAGGGGGCAATCAGCCCCAGCATTTT.

This chain joins TRBV6-1 and TRBJ2-7; D gene ambiguous. The CDR3 loop spans 15 amino acids. The germline gives CDR1 MNHNS, CDR2 SASEGT. The ends were cut back, 2 bases at V and 2 bases at J, with 13 bases in the middle. CDR3 region: CASSERDGTAYEQYF. Here the CDR3 DNA reads TGTGCCAGCAGTGAAAGAGACGGCACCGCCTACGAGCAGTACTTC.

The chain has TRBV5-1 and TRBJ2-7; a possible D gene is TRBD1 (5 bases). The CDR3 is made up of 15 amino acids. Germline values: CDR1 SGHRS, CDR2 YFSETQ. V was pared by 0 bases and J by 2 bases, with 12 bases between. The CDR3 spells CASSLESDSAYEQYF. CDR3 nucleotides: TGCGCCAGCAGCTTGGAAAGTGACAGTGCCTACGAGCAGTACTTC.

The chain links TRBV19 to TRBJ1-1; 7 bases agree with TRBD1. V was pared by 1 base and J by 6 bases, with 8 bases of the junction left unmatched. From germline, CDR1 is LNHDA and CDR2 SQIVND (reference sequence). The CDR3 is made up of 15 amino acids. CDR3 protein: CASSIVFDRVSEAFF. The CDR3 bases are TGTGCCAGTAGTATAGTGTTCGACAGGGTCTCTGAAGCTTTCTTT. The whole variable domain, remainder taken from reference TRBV19 and TRBJ1-1, is DGGITQSPKYLFRKEGQNVTLSCEQNLNHDAMYWYRQDPGQGLRLIYYSQIVNDFQKGDIAEGYSVSREKKESFPLTVTSAQKNPTAFYLCASSIVFDRVSEAFFGQGTRLTVV.

The rearrangement links TRBV7-2 to TRBJ2-4; D is uncertain. V lost 3 bases, J lost 5 bases, and 8 bases lay in between. CDR1 is SGHTA, CDR2 FQGNSA, per germline. This CDR3 is built from 13 residues. The CDR3 DNA reads as TGTGCCAGCAGCTTTGCAGGTGAAAACATTCAGTACTTC. The encoded protein is CASSFAGENIQYF.

The V gene is TRBV19, the J gene TRBJ1-1; 9 bases map to TRBD1. With 7 bases clipped from V and 3 bases from J, the junction kept 9 bases outside the gene matches. Germline assignment: CDR1 LNHDA and CDR2 SQIVND (reference sequence). This CDR3 region has 15 residues. The DNA for the CDR3 is TGTGCCAGTACCCTTGGGGGACAGGGCTACACTGAAGCTTTCTTT. Translated: CASTLGGQGYTEAFF. The whole variable domain, filled in from reference TRBV19 and TRBJ1-1, reads DGGITQSPKYLFRKEGQNVTLSCEQNLNHDAMYWYRQDPGQGLRLIYYSQIVNDFQKGDIAEGYSVSREKKESFPLTVTSAQKNPTAFYLCASTLGGQGYTEAFFGQGTRLTVV.